These 22 T cell receptor beta chains came from one sample sequenced in a study of control samples from healthy donors and cancer patients. Some clones are missing from TCRdb's copy, which holds only in-frame ones; the method was immunoSEQ multiplex PCR. The sample shows fewer than 200,000 clones, nearly 90% of them seen only once. What was sequenced was blood. Every receptor here comes from a woman aged 50 to 60 in good health.

The chain is built from TRBV20-1 and TRBJ1-5; possible D gene TRBD1, 6 bases. The CDR3 runs to 15 residues. Trimming pared 3 bases from V and 0 bases from J, leaving 12 bases between. Germline V gives CDR1 DFQATT, CDR2 SNEGSKA (reference sequence). CDR3 residues: CSASADSYSNQPQHF. In nucleotides, the CDR3 is TGCAGTGCTAGTGCGGACAGTTATAGCAATCAGCCCCAGCATTTT.

This rearrangement joins TRBV18 to TRBJ1-1; D possibly corresponds to TRBD1 (5 bases). V lost 2 bases and J lost 6, with 13 bases in between. The length of the CDR3 is 14 residues. Germline V gene lookup returns CDR1 KGHSH and CDR2 LQKENI. The CDR3 loop is CASSPIFRDAEAFF. CDR3 DNA sequence: TGTGCCAGCTCACCAATTTTCAGGGACGCTGAAGCTTTCTTT.

The chain joins TRBV24-1 to TRBJ2-1; D unclear. Germline-derived CDR1 and CDR2 are KGHDR and SFDVKD. V lost 9 bases, J lost 1 base, and 12 bases lay in between. The CDR3 loop spans 14 amino acids. DNA of the CDR3: TGTGCCACCGGGAAGGGCAGGTCCTACAATGAGCAGTTCTTC. Encoded protein: CATGKGRSYNEQFF.

The genes are TRBV9 and TRBJ2-7; no clear D. V lost 0 bases and J 6 bases, leaving 13 bases between the germline ends. The CDR3 has 14 residues. CDR1 SGDLS and CDR2 YYNGEE come from the germline V gene. DNA for the CDR3: TGTGCCAGCAGCGTAGACAGTGGGAAAGGCGAGCAGTACTTC. It codes for CASSVDSGKGEQYF.

The rearrangement links TRBV24-1 to TRBJ1-2; D gene uncertain. Looked up from germline, CDR1 is KGHDR and CDR2 is SFDVKD. The CDR3 length is 14 residues. The V end lost 3 bases, the J end lost 5 bases, and 12 bases lay between the germline ends. CDR3 sequence: CATSDPSTGYGYTF. CDR3 coding DNA: TGTGCCACCAGTGATCCCTCGACGGGGTATGGCTACACCTTC.

The genes are TRBV30 and TRBJ2-7; 10 bases map to TRBD1. CDR3 length: 15 residues. Germline lookup yields CDR1 GTSNPN and CDR2 SVGIG (reference sequence). V was pared by 3 bases and J by 6 bases, with 11 bases of the junction left unmatched. The CDR3, as DNA: TGTGCCTGGAGCCAACAGGGGACAGGGGCCTCCGAGCAGTACTTC. Its protein product is CAWSQQGTGASEQYF. The whole variable domain, filled in from reference TRBV30 and TRBJ2-7, reads SQTIHQWPATLVQPVGSPLSLECTVEGTSNPNLYWYRQAAGRGLQLLFYSVGIGQISSEVPQNLSASRPQDRQFILSSKKLLLSDSGFYLCAWSQQGTGASEQYFGPGTRLTVT.

This clone was counted a single time. The gene calls are TRBV30 and TRBJ1-5; D possibly corresponds to TRBD1 (5 bases). CDR3 length: 15 amino acids. V lost 0 bases to trimming and J lost 2 bases, with 11 bases between them. Germline V gene sequence: CDR1 GTSNPN, CDR2 SVGIG (reference sequence). For the CDR3, the DNA is TGTGCCTGGAGTGTACGGGGGTTTGGCAATCAGCCCCAGCATTTT. Translated: CAWSVRGFGNQPQHF. Drawing the rest from reference TRBV30 and TRBJ1-5, the complete variable domain is SQTIHQWPATLVQPVGSPLSLECTVEGTSNPNLYWYRQAAGRGLQLLFYSVGIGQISSEVPQNLSASRPQDRQFILSSKKLLLSDSGFYLCAWSVRGFGNQPQHFGDGTRLSIL.

This chain links TRBV5-6 with TRBJ1-3, with D possibly matching TRBD1 (5 bases). Germline CDR1 is SGHDT and CDR2 is YYEEEE. The V end was cut by 1 base, the J end by 0 bases, with 14 bases between. This CDR3 contains 17 residues. The CDR3 here is CASSLSSKGYSGNTIYF. The CDR3 DNA is TGTGCCAGCAGCTTGAGCTCGAAGGGGTACTCTGGAAACACCATATATTTT. Looking up the rest from reference TRBV5-6 and TRBJ1-3 gives the full variable domain: DAGVTQSPTHLIKTRGQQVTLRCSPKSGHDTVSWYQQALGQGPQFIFQYYEEEERQRGNFPDRFSGHQFPNYSSELNVNALLLGDSALYLCASSLSSKGYSGNTIYFGEGSWLTVV.

V is TRBV24-1 and J is TRBJ1-6, with no clear D. Between the trimmed V and J ends, which lost 8 bases and 0 bases, there was a span of 7 bases. Germline CDR1 and CDR2: KGHDR and SFDVKD. This CDR3 region has 14 residues. CDR3: CATTDSSYNSPLHF. The CDR3 nucleotides read TGTGCCACCACGGATAGCTCCTATAATTCACCCCTCCACTTT.

V usage is TRBV10-3 and J usage is TRBJ2-7; a possible D gene is TRBD1 (6 bases). The CDR3 has 12 amino acids. The ends were cut back, 8 bases at V and 7 bases at J, with 15 bases in the middle. Germline CDR1 is ENHRY and CDR2 is SYGVKD. The CDR3 protein is CAIGSGVGEQYF. CDR3 bases: TGTGCCATCGGGTCAGGGGTGGGTGAGCAGTACTTC.

The gene calls are TRBV11-2 and TRBJ1-3; a weak D match, TRBD1 (5 bases). CDR3 length equals 14 residues. Looked up from germline, CDR1 is SGHAT and CDR2 is FQNNGV. V was clipped by 7 bases and J by 4 bases, with 14 bases between them. CDR3 sequence (DNA): TGTGCCAGCATCGGGACCATGGGGGGAAACACCATATATTTT. This translates into CASIGTMGGNTIYF.

The chain uses TRBV9 and TRBJ2-1; D is unclear. The CDR3 is made up of 15 amino acids. The germline V gene has CDR1 SGDLS and CDR2 YYNGEE. The V gene lost 3 bases and the J gene lost 0 bases, with 10 bases spanning the gap. This CDR3 reads CASSDYPSSYNEQFF. In DNA, the CDR3 is TGTGCCAGCAGCGACTACCCGAGCTCCTACAATGAGCAGTTCTTC.

The V call is TRBV29-1, the J call TRBJ1-1, with D possibly TRBD1 on 5 matching bases. CDR3 size: 11 residues. The V end lost 5 bases, the J end lost 10 bases, and 14 bases lay between the germline ends. CDR1 is SQVTM, CDR2 ANQGSEA, per germline. CDR3: CSVRAGSGAFF. The CDR3 region has the DNA TGCAGCGTTCGGGCAGGGAGCGGAGCTTTCTTT.

The genes are TRBV7-2 and TRBJ1-2; no firm D call. V was trimmed by 5 bases and J by 6 bases, leaving 13 bases between them. Germline V gene lookup returns CDR1 SGHTA and CDR2 FQGNSA. The CDR3 is made up of 13 amino acids. The CDR3 nucleotides are TGTGCCAGCAGCCCCCTAGAGGGAAATGGCTACACCTTC. This codes for CASSPLEGNGYTF. Full variable domain (missing parts from reference TRBV7-2 and TRBJ1-2): GAGVSQSPSNKVTEKGKDVELRCDPISGHTALYWYRQSLGQGLEFLIYFQGNSAPDKSGLPSDRFSAERTGGSVSTLTIQRTQQEDSAVYLCASSPLEGNGYTFGSGTRLTVV.

The chain links TRBV27 to TRBJ1-5; 7 nucleotides line up with TRBD1. The ends lost 4 bases at V and 6 bases at J; junction bases unmatched: 6. The CDR3 is 14 residues long. CDR1 MNHEY and CDR2 SMNVEV come from the germline V gene (reference sequence). This chain's CDR3 is CASSSGGGLQPQHF. The CDR3 DNA follows: TGTGCCAGCAGTTCGGGAGGGGGCCTTCAGCCCCAGCATTTT.

V and J are TRBV2 and TRBJ1-2; 7 nucleotides match TRBD1. This CDR3 is 15 amino acids long. Looked up from germline, CDR1 is SNHLY and CDR2 is FYNNEI. The trim removed 5 bases at V and 2 bases at J, leaving 8 bases unmatched. CDR3 residues: CASSFGRGRNYGYTF. The CDR3 DNA is TGTGCCAGCAGTTTCGGTAGGGGGCGGAACTATGGCTACACCTTC.

V usage is TRBV28 and J usage is TRBJ1-5, with D tentatively TRBD1 (5 bases). CDR3 size: 18 residues. The V gene's germline CDR1 is MDHEN and CDR2 SYDVKM. V shed 6 bases and J shed 4 bases, with 25 bases lying between them. DNA of the CDR3: TGTGCCAGCAGACCGTGGGGCCCTGACTCTACTAGGAATCAGCCCCAGCATTTT. Protein product: CASRPWGPDSTRNQPQHF.

This clone was seen ten or more times. This rearrangement joins TRBV13 to TRBJ1-3; TRBD1 is a possible D gene (6 bases). Germline CDR1 is PRHDT and CDR2 is FYEKMQ (reference sequence). CDR3 length: 19 amino acids. The ends were cut back, 5 bases at V and 0 bases at J, with 23 bases in the middle. CDR3: CASSTQQGDLSSSGNTIYF. The CDR3 DNA reads TGTGCCAGCAGCACCCAACAGGGCGACTTGTCTAGCTCTGGAAACACCATATATTTT.

The V call is TRBV7-8, the J call TRBJ1-6; 7 positions agree with TRBD1. Germline CDR1 and CDR2: SGHVS and FQNEAQ. The CDR3 length is 15 residues. Trimming took 2 bases from V and 7 from J; bases not matched to a gene: 5. CDR3 amino acids: CASSLSGDRNSPLHF. The CDR3 coding sequence is TGTGCCAGCAGCTTAAGCGGGGACAGAAATTCACCCCTCCACTTT.

CDR3 sequence: CASSSRAYGYTF. The CDR3 DNA reads as TGTGCCAGCAGCTCCCGCGCTTATGGCTACACCTTC. This sequence joins TRBV14 and TRBJ1-2; no reliable D call. The V end was cut by 5 bases, the J end by 5 bases, with 9 bases between. The CDR3 is made up of 12 amino acids. The germline gives CDR1 SGHDN, CDR2 FVKESK.

This chain links TRBV5-1 with TRBJ1-1; TRBD1 aligns across 7 bases. This CDR3 contains 15 residues. V lost 4 bases and J lost 1; bases outside the gene matches: 7. Looked up from germline, CDR1 is SGHRS and CDR2 is YFSETQ. The CDR3 loop reads CASSGRDRANTEAFF. The CDR3, as DNA: TGCGCCAGCAGCGGCCGGGACAGAGCGAACACTGAAGCTTTCTTT.

DNA for the CDR3: TGTGCCAGCAGTTTTTCCGAGGGCGACACTGAAGCTTTCTTT. Its protein product is CASSFSEGDTEAFF. The chain uses TRBV27 and TRBJ1-1; D is undetermined. The V gene lost 3 bases and the J gene lost 3 bases, with 11 bases spanning the gap. Germline assignment: CDR1 MNHEY and CDR2 SMNVEV (reference sequence). The CDR3 spans 14 residues.